Listed here are 5 T cell receptor beta chains from one sample, sequenced in a study of T-cell memory formation after mild COVID-19. Via MiXCR, TCRdb re-called the 5' RACE reads, giving one row per CDR3 protein. The repertoire holds roughly 190,000 distinct CDR3 sequences, with about 11% as singletons. The sequencing input was PBMCs or a T cell subset sorted from them (not recorded which). The origin of the receptors is a man between 18 and 29 years old who had mild COVID-19 (a few samples of this study predate the infection). Cell type and time point are not known.

The V and J genes are TRBV24-1 and TRBJ2-2; 7 bases fit TRBD1. The CDR3 is made up of 16 amino acids. The germline CDR1 and CDR2 sequences are KGHDR and SFDVKD. V lost 1 base, J lost 5 bases, and 6 bases stayed unmatched. CDR3 DNA sequence: TGTGCCACCAGTGATTTCGGCCAGGGGGTAACCGGGGAGCTGTTTTTT. Encoded protein: CATSDFGQGVTGELFF.

This clonotype was detected a few times. This chain joins TRBV7-9 and TRBJ2-3, with a possible D match to TRBD2 (5 bases). V was pared by 4 bases and J by 6 bases, with 20 bases between. This CDR3 region has 16 residues. Germline V lookup: CDR1 SEHNR, CDR2 FQNEAQ (reference sequence). CDR3 in DNA: TGTGCCAGCAGCTCCCCGACGAGGGTGGAAGGGGATACGCAGTATTTT. Protein product: CASSSPTRVEGDTQYF.

This clonotype was observed at least ten times. The chain joins TRBV20-1 to TRBJ2-3; D remains ambiguous. CDR3 size: 12 residues. Germline V CDR1 and CDR2: DFQATT, SNEGSKA (reference sequence). The V end lost 1 base, the J end lost 2 bases, and 4 bases lay between the germline ends. The CDR3 sequence: CSARGLTDTQYF. CDR3 sequence (DNA): TGCAGTGCTAGAGGGCTCACAGATACGCAGTATTTT.

This clonotype was picked up many times. The chain has TRBV12-3 or TRBV12-4 and TRBJ2-7, with D maybe TRBD1 (6 bases). The CDR3 is 14 residues long. The V and J ends lost 6 bases and 2 bases respectively, with 14 bases between them. The CDR3 DNA reads as TGTGCCAGCAGATCCCGACAGGCTCCCTACGAGCAGTACTTC. It specifies CASRSRQAPYEQYF.

This clonotype turned up a few times. The CDR3 DNA sequence: TGTGCCAGCAGCGTCCTTGAGGGCCTGTCAGGGAATGAGCAGTTCTTC. As protein: CASSVLEGLSGNEQFF. The J gene is TRBJ2-1, the V gene TRBV9, with D possibly being TRBD1 or TRBD2 (5 bases each). V was trimmed by 2 bases and J by 7 bases, leaving 19 bases between them. This CDR3 region has 16 residues. Germline V gene data show CDR1 as SGDLS and CDR2 as YYNGEE. Full variable domain (missing parts from reference TRBV9 and TRBJ2-1): DSGVTQTPKHLITATGQRVTLRCSPRSGDLSVYWYQQSLDQGLQFLIQYYNGEERAKGNILERFSAQQFPDLHSELNLSSLELGDSALYFCASSVLEGLSGNEQFFGPGTRLTVL.